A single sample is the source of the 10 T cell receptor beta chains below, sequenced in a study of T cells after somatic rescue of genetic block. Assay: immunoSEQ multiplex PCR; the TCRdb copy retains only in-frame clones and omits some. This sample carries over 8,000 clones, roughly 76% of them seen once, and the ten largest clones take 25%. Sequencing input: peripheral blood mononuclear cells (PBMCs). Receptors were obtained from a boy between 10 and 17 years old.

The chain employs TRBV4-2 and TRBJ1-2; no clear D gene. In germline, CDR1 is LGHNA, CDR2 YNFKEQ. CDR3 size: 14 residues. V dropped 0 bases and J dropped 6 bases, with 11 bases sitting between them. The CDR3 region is CASSQEGILNGYTF. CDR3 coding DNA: TGTGCCAGCAGCCAAGAGGGTATACTAAATGGCTACACCTTC.

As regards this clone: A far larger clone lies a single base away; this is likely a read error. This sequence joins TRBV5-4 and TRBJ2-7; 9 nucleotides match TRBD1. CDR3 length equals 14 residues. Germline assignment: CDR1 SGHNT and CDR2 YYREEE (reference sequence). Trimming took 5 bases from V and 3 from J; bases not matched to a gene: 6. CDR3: CASSNVGQGYEQYF. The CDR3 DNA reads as TGTGCCAGCAGTAACGTGGGACAGGGCTACGAGCAGTACTTC.

CDR3 loop: CASSEGWLAKNIQYF. CDR3 nucleotides: TGTGCCAGCAGTGAGGGCTGGCTAGCCAAAAACATTCAGTACTTC. The chain uses TRBV2 and TRBJ2-4; no clear D. The V end lost 3 bases, the J end lost 0 bases, and 9 bases lay between the germline ends. The CDR3 spans 15 residues. Germline CDR1 and CDR2: SNHLY and FYNNEI.

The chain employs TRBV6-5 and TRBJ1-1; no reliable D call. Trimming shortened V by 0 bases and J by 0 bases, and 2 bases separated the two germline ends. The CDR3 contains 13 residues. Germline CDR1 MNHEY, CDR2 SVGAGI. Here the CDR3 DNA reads TGTGCCAGCAGTTACTCTGTGAACACTGAAGCTTTCTTT. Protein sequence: CASSYSVNTEAFF.

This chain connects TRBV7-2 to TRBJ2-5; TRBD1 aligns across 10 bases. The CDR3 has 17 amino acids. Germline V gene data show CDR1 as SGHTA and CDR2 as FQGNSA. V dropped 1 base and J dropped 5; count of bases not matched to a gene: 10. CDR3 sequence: CASSLVGQGEWWETQYF. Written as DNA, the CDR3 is TGTGCCAGCAGCTTAGTTGGACAGGGGGAGTGGTGGGAGACCCAGTACTTC.

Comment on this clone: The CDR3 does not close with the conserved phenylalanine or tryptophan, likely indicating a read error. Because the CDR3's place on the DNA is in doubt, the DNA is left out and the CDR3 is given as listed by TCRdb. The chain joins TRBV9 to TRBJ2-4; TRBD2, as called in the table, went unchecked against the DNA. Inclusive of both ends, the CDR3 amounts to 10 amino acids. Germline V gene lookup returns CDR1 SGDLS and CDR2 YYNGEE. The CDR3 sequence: CASSVPPGLN.

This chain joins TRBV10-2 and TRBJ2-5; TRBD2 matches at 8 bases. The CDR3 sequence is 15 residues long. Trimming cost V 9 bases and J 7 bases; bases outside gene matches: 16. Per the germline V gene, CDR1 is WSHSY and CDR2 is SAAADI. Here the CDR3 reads CASRPPGGLVGTQYF. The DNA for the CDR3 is TGCGCCAGTCGCCCACCTGGGGGACTAGTGGGGACCCAGTACTTC.

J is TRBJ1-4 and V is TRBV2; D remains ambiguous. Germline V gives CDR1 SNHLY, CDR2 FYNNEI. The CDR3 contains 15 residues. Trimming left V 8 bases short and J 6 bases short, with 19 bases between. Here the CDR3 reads CASVRPGHGDEKLFF. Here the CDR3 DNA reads TGTGCCAGCGTCCGTCCCGGGCATGGGGATGAAAAACTGTTTTTT.

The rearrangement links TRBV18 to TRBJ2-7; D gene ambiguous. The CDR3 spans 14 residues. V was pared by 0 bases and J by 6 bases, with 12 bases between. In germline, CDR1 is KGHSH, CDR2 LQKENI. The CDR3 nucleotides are TGTGCCAGCTCACCACCGGCAGGCTGGGGCGAGCAGTACTTC. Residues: CASSPPAGWGEQYF.

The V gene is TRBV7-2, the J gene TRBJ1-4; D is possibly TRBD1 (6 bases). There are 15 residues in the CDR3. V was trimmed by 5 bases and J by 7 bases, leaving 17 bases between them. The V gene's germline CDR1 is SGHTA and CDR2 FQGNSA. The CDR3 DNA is TGTGCCAGCAGCCCGGGGGGCAGCCTCGGTGAAAAACTGTTTTTT. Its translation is CASSPGGSLGEKLFF.